These T cell receptor beta chains were read from a single sample in a study of regulatory T cells in long-lasting Graves disease. In TCRdb, the multiplex PCR reads were re-called with MiXCR into one record per CDR3 protein. The profile shows about 460,000 distinct CDR3 sequences, 20% to 25% of them singletons. Material: peripheral blood mononuclear cells (PBMCs), obtained when the disease was refractory, from a patient treated with antithyroid drugs. The receptors shown here come from a female donor with Graves disease. Each CDR3 is given with its conserved first and last residue. D genes are given only for firm matches. Only part of the rows carry a size: once, few, many, or a class if the clone is expanded.

size: few; D: TRBD1; J: TRBJ2-2; V: TRBV2; length: 17; DNA: TGTGCCAGCAGGCTGACAGGGGGCTACCAGGGAACCGGGGAGCTGTTTTTT; CDR3: CASRLTGGYQGTGELFF
size: few; D: -; J: TRBJ2-7; V: TRBV11-3; length: 16; DNA: TGTGCCAGCAGCTCCCCCTCGGACAGATTTACCTACGAGCAGTACTTC; CDR3: CASSSPSDRFTYEQYF
size: many; D: -; J: TRBJ2-2; V: TRBV6-1; length: 13; DNA: TGTGCCAGCAGCGAAGGGGTAACCGGGGAGCTGTTTTTT; CDR3: CASSEGVTGELFF
size: few; D: -; J: TRBJ2-2; V: TRBV3-1; length: 14; DNA: TGTGCCAGCAGCAAGACCCGGGGGACCGGGGAGCTGTTTTTT; CDR3: CASSKTRGTGELFF
size: few; D: -; J: TRBJ1-2; V: TRBV20-1; length: 14; DNA: TGCAGTGCTAGCTTGCGGGGGATCAACTATGGCTACACCTTC; CDR3: CSASLRGINYGYTF
size: -; D: TRBD1; J: TRBJ1-2; V: TRBV7-2; length: 12; DNA: TGTGCCAACAGCAGTGACAGGGCTGGCTACACCTTC; CDR3: CANSSDRAGYTF
size: few; D: -; J: TRBJ1-2; V: TRBV4-3; length: 13; DNA: TGCGCCAGCAGCCAAGAAATTTGGGAACGCTACACCTTC; CDR3: CASSQEIWERYTF
size: many; D: -; J: TRBJ1-2; V: TRBV28; length: 13; DNA: TGTGCCAGCAGTTTTACAGAAAACTATGGCTACACCTTC; CDR3: CASSFTENYGYTF
size: few; D: TRBD1; J: TRBJ1-3; V: TRBV28; length: 15; DNA: TGTGCCAGCAGTCCGTGGGACAGCTCTGGAAACACCATATATTTT; CDR3: CASSPWDSSGNTIYF
size: many; D: -; J: TRBJ2-1; V: TRBV12-3/TRBV12-4; length: 14; DNA: TGTGCCAGCAGTTTTCGTAGCTCCTACAATGAGCAGTTCTTC; CDR3: CASSFRSSYNEQFF
size: many; D: -; J: TRBJ1-2; V: TRBV7-2; length: 13; DNA: TGTGCCAGCAGCCAAACCGGGGGCTATGGCTACACCTTC; CDR3: CASSQTGGYGYTF
size: -; D: TRBD1; J: TRBJ1-2; V: TRBV2; length: 16; DNA: TGTGCCAGCAGTCGAAACGCGGATACAGGGGGGGATGGCTACACCTTC; CDR3: CASSRNADTGGDGYTF
size: -; D: TRBD2; J: TRBJ2-7; V: TRBV6-5; length: 15; DNA: TGTGCCAGCAGTTCCTGGACTAGCGGGAGAGGCGAGCAGTACTTC; CDR3: CASSSWTSGRGEQYF
size: many; D: -; J: TRBJ2-5; V: TRBV20-1; length: 11; DNA: TGCAGTGCCCCCGAGGTTGAGACCCAGTACTTC; CDR3: CSAPEVETQYF
size: once; D: TRBD1; J: TRBJ2-3; V: TRBV7-2; length: 14; DNA: TGTGCCAGCAGCCCAGACAGGGTGTCAGATACGCAGTATTTT; CDR3: CASSPDRVSDTQYF
size: many; D: -; J: TRBJ1-2; V: TRBV12-3/TRBV12-4; length: 13; DNA: TGTGCCAGCAACGAACCAGGGGAACTCGGCTACACCTTC; CDR3: CASNEPGELGYTF
size: many; D: -; J: TRBJ1-4; V: TRBV7-2; length: 14; DNA: TGTGCCAGCAGCTTACGGGGTACTAATGAAAAACTGTTTTTT; CDR3: CASSLRGTNEKLFF
size: -; D: TRBD2; J: TRBJ2-5; V: TRBV20-1; length: 20; DNA: TGCAGTGCTGCAACAAGACACGGGACTAGCGGGGGGGGACTCCAAGAGACCCAGTACTTC; CDR3: CSAATRHGTSGGGLQETQYF
size: few; D: TRBD2; J: TRBJ2-7; V: TRBV20-1; length: 14; DNA: TGCAGTGCTCCTTCCGGAGCGGGGAATAACGAGCAGTACTTC; CDR3: CSAPSGAGNNEQYF